This T cell receptor (beta chain) was captured in a study of blood T cell repertoires in COVID-19. Looking at the study overall: COVID-19 samples, acute and convalescent, were from the United States, Italy and Spain.

Germline CDR1 MNHEY, CDR2 SMNVEV (reference sequence). CDR3 length: 14 residues. With 5 bases removed from V and 6 bases from J, the gap between germline ends came to 17 bases. Original handling: Amplification of reference gene primers provided the estimated nucleated cell counts. Data came from immunoSEQ multiplex PCR; TCRdb stores just in-frame clones and leaves some out. V and J calls and clone size are those listed in that table; D and trimming were worked out from the DNA. This sample has 110,000 to 150,000 clones, with about four fifths found just once. Source material: peripheral blood. The sequence came from an elderly man with acute or convalescent COVID-19. The chain employs TRBV27 and TRBJ2-7; tentatively, D is TRBD1 (6 bases). DNA of the CDR3: TGTGCCAGCAGTCCCGGGACAAGGGCGGGCGAGCAGTACTTC. Translation gives CASSPGTRAGEQYF.